This TCR beta chain was identified during a study of T cell repertoires in cytomegalovirus infection. On the study more broadly: Used in the study were CMV epitopes, some recently identified and HLA-C-restricted, others well-studied and HLA-B-restricted. CMV infection together with matching HLA type was indicated by public TCR beta signatures. Study-level results: Ex vivo, HLA-C-restricted CMV-specific TCR beta clonotypes prevailed over the rest of the response. Totalled public TCR beta family frequency picked out people who carried CMV plus the relevant HLA.

A remark on this clonotype: The antigen remains unidentified.

The CDR3 consists of 15 residues. Germline V CDR1 and CDR2: MGHRA, YSYEKL. V lost 3 bases, J lost 6 bases, and 9 bases stayed unmatched. One entry per CDR3 protein results from TCRdb running MiXCR on the reads. The sample comprises roughly 180,000 distinct CDR3 sequences, approximately 21% of which are singletons, and 25% rests with the top ten. The receptor was derived from a human donor in good health (CMV status not recorded). Some clones in this sample may be carry-over from other donors' samples. The V gene is TRBV4-1, the J gene TRBJ2-7, with 9 nucleotides matching TRBD1. The sequenced sample was CD8+ T cells from cultured PBMCs, obtained from culture after CMV antigen stimulation. The CDR3 nucleotides are TGCGCCAGCAGCCATTCCGGGACAGGGATCTCCGAGCAGTACTTC. This sequence encodes CASSHSGTGISEQYF.